Shown below are 21 T cell receptor beta chains from a single sample sequenced in a study of cytomegalovirus exposure and HLA in healthy donors. The primer mix had 60 Vbeta and 13 Jbeta primers. Profiled with immunoSEQ multiplex PCR; TCRdb holds only in-frame clones, not every one. The repertoire has 150,000 to 200,000 clones, 82% of them found once; the top ten carry more than 0.9%. The sample taken for sequencing was PBMCs. Receptor source: a girl aged 2 to 10 in good health and CMV-seropositive.

This CDR3 is CASSFFGGRRRGRSYGYTF. The CDR3 nucleotides are TGTGCCAGCAGTTTCTTCGGTGGCCGCCGGAGGGGTCGGAGCTATGGCTACACCTTC. This sequence joins TRBV27 and TRBJ1-2, with a weak D call TRBD1 (5 bases). This CDR3 has 19 residues. Trimming pared 3 bases from V and 4 bases from J, leaving 27 bases between. From germline, CDR1 is MNHEY and CDR2 SMNVEV (reference sequence).

The chain has TRBV7-9 and TRBJ2-5, with D possibly matching TRBD2 (6 bases). This CDR3 spans 13 amino acids. Trimming cost V 4 bases and J 8 bases, with 14 bases left between them. From germline, CDR1 is SEHNR and CDR2 FQNEAQ (reference sequence). CDR3 residues: CASSSRPSETQYF. In DNA, the CDR3 is TGTGCCAGCAGCTCTCGGCCTAGCGAAACCCAGTACTTC. The full variable domain, completed using reference TRBV7-9 and TRBJ2-5, is DTGVSQNPRHKITKRGQNVTFRCDPISEHNRLYWYRQTLGQGPEFLTYFQNEAQLEKSRLLSDRFSAERPKGSFSTLEIQRTEQGDSAMYLCASSSRPSETQYFGPGTRLLVL.

The J gene is TRBJ1-1, the V gene TRBV11-2, with a weak D call TRBD1 (5 bases). The CDR3 is 11 residues long. The germline CDR1 and CDR2 sequences are SGHAT and FQNNGV. V was clipped by 5 bases and J by 8 bases, with 9 bases between them. CDR3 region: CASSVRGEAFF. CDR3 DNA sequence: TGTGCCAGCAGCGTTAGGGGAGAAGCTTTCTTT.

This clone was recorded once. The CDR3 DNA follows: TGCGCCAGCAGCCAAGTCGAGGTGCAGGGGGAGTTCTTC. Protein sequence: CASSQVEVQGEFF. The chain is built from TRBV4-1 and TRBJ2-1, with 7 positions matching TRBD1. The CDR3 extends over 13 amino acids. The J segment lost 14 bases and the V segment lost 1 base, leaving 8 bases of the junction unmatched. Germline V gene data show CDR1 as MGHRA and CDR2 as YSYEKL.

The V call is TRBV4-2, the J call TRBJ1-3; a weak D match, TRBD1 (6 bases). Trimming pared 4 bases from V and 0 bases from J, leaving 13 bases between. The germline gives CDR1 LGHNA, CDR2 YNFKEQ. The CDR3 spans 16 residues. This CDR3 reads CASSPRQASSGNTIYF. The DNA of the CDR3 is TGTGCCAGCAGCCCCAGACAGGCGAGCTCTGGAAACACCATATATTTT.

This chain connects TRBV7-2 to TRBJ2-3, with 9 bases fitting TRBD2. Germline assignment: CDR1 SGHTA and CDR2 FQGNSA. J was trimmed by 5 bases and V by 8 bases; bases with no gene match: 5. This CDR3 is built from 13 residues. CDR3 sequence (DNA): TGTGCCAGCGGGAAAGCGGGGGGAGATACGCAGTATTTT. It yields the protein CASGKAGGDTQYF.

This clone was detected only once. This chain uses TRBV7-8 with TRBJ2-1, with 10 positions matching TRBD2. CDR1 is SGHVS and CDR2 is FQNEAQ in the germline V gene. This CDR3 is built from 15 residues. V was pared by 5 bases and J by 7 bases, with 8 bases of the junction left unmatched. The CDR3 is CASSPWGSGRNEQFF. The CDR3 DNA reads TGTGCCAGCAGCCCCTGGGGTAGCGGGAGGAATGAGCAGTTCTTC.

This chain links TRBV6-1 with TRBJ1-5; D remains unclear. This CDR3 region has 15 residues. Germline V gene lookup returns CDR1 MNHNS and CDR2 SASEGT. The V end lost 5 bases, the J end lost 7 bases, and 18 bases lay between the germline ends. CDR3 in amino acids: CASSFRRPGWQPQHF. CDR3 in DNA: TGTGCCAGCAGTTTTAGAAGGCCAGGTTGGCAGCCCCAGCATTTT.

The chain uses TRBV18 and TRBJ2-7, with D possibly being TRBD1 (5 bases). Germline assignment: CDR1 KGHSH and CDR2 LQKENI. V was pared by 0 bases and J by 6 bases, with 12 bases between. The CDR3 consists of 14 residues. Here the CDR3 DNA reads TGTGCCAGCTCACCACCGGCGGATAGGGGCGAGCAGTACTTC. It encodes CASSPPADRGEQYF.

This chain uses TRBV4-1 with TRBJ2-3, with D perhaps TRBD1 (5 bases). This CDR3 has 17 amino acids. Germline CDR1 reads MGHRA; CDR2 reads YSYEKL. The ends were cut back, 4 bases at V and 3 bases at J, with 20 bases in the middle. The CDR3 nucleotides are TGCGCCAGCAGCCGCGGACCAGCCAGGGTAGTTACAGATACGCAGTATTTT. Translating gives CASSRGPARVVTDTQYF.

The chain carries TRBV15 and TRBJ2-7, with a possible D match to TRBD2 (5 bases). V shed 1 base and J shed 3 bases, with 7 bases lying between them. The CDR3 is 13 residues long. Germline CDR1 is LNHNV and CDR2 is YYDKDF (reference sequence). The CDR3 nucleotides are TGTGCCACCAGCAGAGGTCGGGGCTACGAGCAGTACTTC. Amino acid sequence: CATSRGRGYEQYF.

The chain joins TRBV7-9 to TRBJ2-7, with 7 bases that match TRBD2. The CDR3 length is 15 residues. Germline trimming cut 4 bases from V and 2 bases from J; bases unmatched to any gene: 8. Per the germline V gene, CDR1 is SEHNR and CDR2 is FQNEAQ (reference sequence). The CDR3 bases are TGTGCCAGCAGCTCAAAGCGGGATAGCCCCTACGAGCAGTACTTC. It is translated as CASSSKRDSPYEQYF.

J is TRBJ2-7 and V is TRBV4-1; D gene uncertain. In germline, CDR1 is MGHRA, CDR2 YSYEKL. V was trimmed by 1 base and J by 3 bases, leaving 16 bases between them. The length of the CDR3 is 16 residues. CDR3 in amino acids: CASSQGPGSSLYEQYF. In DNA form, the CDR3 reads TGCGCCAGCAGCCAAGGTCCGGGTTCCTCCCTCTACGAGCAGTACTTC.

This chain joins TRBV20-1 and TRBJ2-5; D is unclear. The V and J ends lost 2 bases and 2 bases respectively, with 3 bases between them. Germline CDR1 DFQATT, CDR2 SNEGSKA (reference sequence). The CDR3 has 11 amino acids. The CDR3 is CSARQQETQYF. The CDR3 nucleotides are TGCAGTGCTAGACAGCAAGAGACCCAGTACTTC.

The chain has TRBV4-1 and TRBJ1-4, with D unresolved. Trimming removed 0 bases from V and 8 bases from J, with 16 bases in between. This CDR3 region has 16 residues. CDR1 is MGHRA and CDR2 is YSYEKL in the germline V gene. The CDR3 sequence: CASSQDIHQKNEKLFF. CDR3 DNA sequence: TGCGCCAGCAGCCAAGATATTCACCAGAAGAACGAAAAACTGTTTTTT.

V usage is TRBV30 and J usage is TRBJ2-7; tentative D call: TRBD1 (6 bases). The CDR3 has 12 residues. The germline gives CDR1 GTSNPN, CDR2 SVGIG (reference sequence). V shed 4 bases and J shed 2 bases, with 9 bases lying between them. The CDR3 nucleotides are TGTGCCTGGACAGGGGTCACCTACGAGCAGTACTTC. This sequence encodes CAWTGVTYEQYF.

This clone appeared a single time. V usage is TRBV15 and J usage is TRBJ2-7, with 9 bases identical to TRBD1. CDR3 size: 14 residues. CDR1 and CDR2 from the germline V gene are LNHNV and YYDKDF (reference sequence). V lost 5 bases to trimming and J lost 4 bases; unmatched junction nucleotides: 6. The CDR3 here is CATSSRDRAYEQYF. In DNA form, the CDR3 reads TGTGCCACCAGCTCCCGGGACAGGGCTTACGAGCAGTACTTC.

This sequence joins TRBV30 and TRBJ2-5; D is possibly TRBD2 (5 bases). The CDR3 runs 14 residues. Trimming stripped 2 bases from V and 0 bases from J, with 10 bases between. Germline V lookup: CDR1 GTSNPN, CDR2 SVGIG (reference sequence). The CDR3 is CAWSKEGHQETQYF. CDR3 nucleotides: TGTGCCTGGAGTAAAGAGGGTCACCAAGAGACCCAGTACTTC.

The V gene is TRBV11-2, the J gene TRBJ2-5; TRBD2 aligns across 7 bases. The CDR3 is 17 amino acids. V was pared by 1 base and J by 5 bases, with 13 bases of the junction left unmatched. Germline CDR1 and CDR2: SGHAT and FQNNGV. The CDR3 here is CASSLGLPSGNWETQYF. In DNA, the CDR3 is TGTGCCAGCAGCTTAGGGCTCCCAAGCGGGAACTGGGAGACCCAGTACTTC.

The chain recombines TRBV5-6 with TRBJ2-5; 9 nucleotides align to TRBD2. CDR3 size: 17 residues. V dropped 1 base and J dropped 2; count of bases not matched to a gene: 9. Germline CDR1 reads SGHDT; CDR2 reads YYEEEE. CDR3 DNA: TGTGCCAGCAGCTTGTGGGGCGGGAGGGCCAGGCAAGAGACCCAGTACTTC. It translates to CASSLWGGRARQETQYF.

The J gene is TRBJ2-7, the V gene TRBV29-1, with a possible D match to TRBD2 (5 bases). The CDR3 covers 12 residues. Germline CDR1 is SQVTM and CDR2 is ANQGSEA. Deletions cut 1 base from V and 3 bases from J, with 7 bases between. CDR3: CSVEGEYYEQYF. In nucleotides, the CDR3 is TGCAGCGTTGAAGGGGAGTACTACGAGCAGTACTTC.